This TCR beta chain was captured by sequencing in a study of control samples from healthy donors and cancer patients. V gave up 0 bases and J gave up 4 bases, with 9 bases separating them. This CDR3 is built from 14 residues. Germline V gene data show CDR1 as SGHDT and CDR2 as YYEEEE. Some clones are missing from TCRdb's copy, which holds only in-frame ones; the method was immunoSEQ multiplex PCR. The sample carries tens of thousands of clones, approximately 90% recorded once. V and J are TRBV5-6 and TRBJ2-3; D is possibly TRBD2 (5 bases). Sequencing input: PBMCs. This sequence originates from a man aged 25 to 40 with colorectal cancer. CDR3 nucleotides: TGTGCCAGCAGCTTGGATCTAGCCTCAGATACGCAGTATTTT. This codes for CASSLDLASDTQYF.